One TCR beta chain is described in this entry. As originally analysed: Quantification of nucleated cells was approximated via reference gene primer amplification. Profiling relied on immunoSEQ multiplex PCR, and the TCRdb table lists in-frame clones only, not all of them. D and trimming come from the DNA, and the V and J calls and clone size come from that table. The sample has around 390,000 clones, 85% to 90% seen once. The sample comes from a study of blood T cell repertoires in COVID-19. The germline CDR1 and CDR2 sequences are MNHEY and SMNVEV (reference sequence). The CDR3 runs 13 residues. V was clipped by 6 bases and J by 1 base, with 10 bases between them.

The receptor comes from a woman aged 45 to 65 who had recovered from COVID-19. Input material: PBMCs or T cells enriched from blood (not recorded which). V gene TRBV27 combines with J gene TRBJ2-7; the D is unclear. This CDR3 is CASRLTGSYEQYF. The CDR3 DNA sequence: TGTGCCAGCAGACTGACGGGTTCCTACGAGCAGTACTTC.